Below, 8 T cell receptor beta chains from the same sample are listed, as sequenced in a study of metastatic and nonmetastatic thyroid tumors. Every patient underwent thyroid surgery untreated. TCRdb re-analyzed the PCR reads through MiXCR. The sample holds about 40,000 clones; over 10% are singletons and the top ten take roughly 25%. The specimen sequenced was blood. These receptors all come from a female donor with papillary thyroid cancer or a benign thyroid nodule (not recorded which). Some clones in this sample may be carry-over from other donors' samples.

About this clone: This sequence may be a read error, since a much larger clone differs from it by one base. The V gene is TRBV7-2, the J gene TRBJ2-7; 9 bases map to TRBD2. The germline V gene has CDR1 SGHTA and CDR2 FQGNSA. This CDR3 comprises 15 residues. After removal of 1 base from V and 4 bases from J, the junction contained 5 bases not matched to a gene. The CDR3 sequence: CASSLVAGGRYEQYF. The CDR3 DNA reads TGTGCCAGCAGCTTAGTGGCGGGAGGGAGATACGAGCAGTACTTC. The full variable domain, with the rest looked up from reference TRBV7-2 and TRBJ2-7, is GAGVSQSPSNKVTEKGKDVELRCDPISGHTALYWYRQSLGQGLEFLIYFQGNSAPDKSGLPSDRFSAERTGGSVSTLTIQRTQQEDSAVYLCASSLVAGGRYEQYFGPGTRLTVT.

The sample holds many counts of this clone. The genes are TRBV9 and TRBJ2-3; unclear D gene. The CDR3 is 13 amino acids. CDR1 is SGDLS, CDR2 YYNGEE, per germline. Trimming took 2 bases from V and 1 from J, leaving 5 bases between them. The CDR3: CASSVQGTDTQYF. CDR3 sequence (DNA): TGTGCCAGCAGCGTCCAGGGCACAGATACGCAGTATTTT.

This clone showed up many times. V gene TRBV4-3 combines with J gene TRBJ1-2; D gene ambiguous. Germline values: CDR1 LGHNA, CDR2 YSLEER. The CDR3 length is 15 residues. Trimming shortened V by 0 bases and J by 7 bases, and 15 bases separated the two germline ends. Here the CDR3 DNA reads TGCGCCAGCAGCCAAGACGGCAGCCGTAAGGGTGGCTACACCTTC. Amino acid sequence: CASSQDGSRKGGYTF.

The gene calls are TRBV7-3 and TRBJ2-1; D not resolved. Per the germline V gene, CDR1 is SGHTA and CDR2 is FQGTGA. This CDR3 has 15 residues. V shed 6 bases and J shed 1 base, with 13 bases lying between them. The CDR3 here is CASSNSVRSYNEQFF. CDR3 nucleotide sequence: TGTGCCAGCAGTAACTCGGTCAGATCCTACAATGAGCAGTTCTTC.

The chain carries TRBV4-2 and TRBJ2-6; D is possibly TRBD1 (5 bases). The germline gives CDR1 LGHNA, CDR2 YNFKEQ. Trimming removed 1 base at V and 4 bases at J, with 5 bases between. There are 14 residues in the CDR3. CDR3 bases: TGTGCCAGCAGCCAAGGGACAGGGGCCAACGTCCTGACTTTC. This sequence encodes CASSQGTGANVLTF.

With regard to this clone: This sequence may be a read error, since a much larger clone differs from it by one base. This rearrangement joins TRBV6-1 to TRBJ2-3; the D gene is possibly TRBD1 (5 bases). CDR3 length: 12 residues. Germline V gene data show CDR1 as MNHNS and CDR2 as SASEGT. This chain's CDR3 is CVSSEQGVTQYF. In DNA, the CDR3 is TGTGTCAGCAGTGAGCAGGGTGTTACGCAGTATTTT.

This clone was seen repeatedly, ten times or more. The chain has TRBV7-3 and TRBJ2-1; 11 bases align to TRBD2. Germline CDR1 and CDR2: SGHTA and FQGTGA. V was clipped by 5 bases and J by 8 bases; unmatched bases: 11. CDR3 length equals 16 residues. The CDR3: CASSTTSGSEGDEQFF. DNA for the CDR3: TGTGCCAGCAGCACCACTAGCGGGAGTGAGGGCGATGAGCAGTTCTTC.

Many counts were recorded for this clone. A much larger clone differs by one base, so this may be a read error. The same CDR3 can be traced to other DNA sequences in this sample. The chain couples TRBV9 to TRBJ1-6; no clear D gene. Deletions cut 1 base from V and 7 bases from J, with 18 bases between. Germline-derived CDR1 and CDR2 are SGDLS and YYNGEE. The CDR3 runs to 17 residues. CDR3 DNA sequence: TGTGCCAGCAGCGTAAAGGCCGCGCCAGTAGCCAATTCACCCCTCCACTTT. Translating it yields CASSVKAAPVANSPLHF.